The 10 T cell receptor beta chains given below trace back to one sample, sequenced in a study of T cells after yellow fever vaccination. MiXCR, run by TCRdb on the 5' RACE reads, gives a single entry per CDR3 protein. The table includes 450,000 to 650,000 distinct CDR3 sequences, 20% to 25% detected once. Here the sequenced sample was PBMCs, taken roughly 23 days after the first yellow fever vaccination. These receptors came from a man in his late teens or twenties who received the YFV17D yellow fever vaccine.

In its sample, this clonotype was seen a few times. One end of the junction fails to match germline, which may point to a read error. The V gene is TRBV20-1, the J gene TRBJ2-4; the D gene is possibly TRBD1 (6 bases). The CDR3 is 18 amino acids. In germline, CDR1 is DFQATT, CDR2 SNEGSKA (reference sequence). CDR3 nucleotides: TGCAGTGCCAGAGGCTTAGTGGGGGCCTACGTTTACAAAAACATTCAGTACTTC. Translated, it gives CSARGLVGAYVYKNIQYF.

This clonotype turned up a few times. The chain employs TRBV20-1 and TRBJ2-5; 7 positions match TRBD2. The CDR3 sequence is 15 residues long. Germline V gene data show CDR1 as DFQATT and CDR2 as SNEGSKA (reference sequence). Trimming at V came to 3 bases and at J to 0 bases, leaving 7 bases not matched to a gene. This chain's CDR3 is CSARDGGWYQETQYF. CDR3 coding DNA: TGCAGTGCTAGGGACGGGGGGTGGTACCAAGAGACCCAGTACTTC.

This clonotype has just one count. This chain connects TRBV10-3 to TRBJ2-3; TRBD1 matches at 7 bases. The CDR3 length is 14 residues. V dropped 5 bases and J dropped 4; count of bases not matched to a gene: 6. In germline, CDR1 is ENHRY, CDR2 SYGVKD. In DNA form, the CDR3 reads TGTGCCATCAGTCCAGCACAGGGGCCAGATACGCAGTATTTT. Its translation: CAISPAQGPDTQYF.

This clonotype was recorded a few times. The J gene is TRBJ2-7, the V gene TRBV7-2, with D possibly TRBD2 on 6 matching bases. V gave up 8 bases and J gave up 2 bases, with 16 bases separating them. CDR1 and CDR2 (germline): SGHTA, FQGNSA. The CDR3 loop spans 14 amino acids. The CDR3 DNA is TGTGCCAGCGCCCGCGGGGCCCCCGCCTACGAGCAGTACTTC. This gives the protein CASARGAPAYEQYF.

This clonotype was observed a few times. The V gene is TRBV4-1, the J gene TRBJ2-7; 10 nucleotides line up with TRBD1. The CDR3 loop spans 16 amino acids. V was pared by 4 bases and J by 3 bases, with 9 bases of the junction left unmatched. The germline V gene has CDR1 MGHRA and CDR2 YSYEKL. This CDR3 is CASSPHAGTGDYEQYF. CDR3 nucleotide sequence: TGCGCCAGCAGCCCCCACGCGGGGACAGGGGACTACGAGCAGTACTTC.

The chain carries TRBV6-5 and TRBJ2-3; 11 bases fit TRBD1. The CDR3 spans 14 residues. Germline CDR1 reads MNHEY; CDR2 reads SVGAGI. Trimming at V came to 2 bases and at J to 6 bases, leaving 1 base not matched to a gene. The CDR3 sequence: CASSYGTGGDTQYF. The CDR3 nucleotides are TGTGCCAGCAGTTACGGGACAGGGGGTGATACGCAGTATTTT.

The rearrangement links TRBV28 to TRBJ1-5; possible D gene TRBD1, 5 bases. Trimming cost V 5 bases and J 4 bases, with 15 bases left between them. The germline V gene encodes CDR1 MDHEN and CDR2 SYDVKM. This CDR3 is built from 15 residues. This chain's CDR3 is CASSPPGQINQPQHF. Here the CDR3 DNA reads TGTGCCAGCAGTCCCCCGGGGCAGATTAATCAGCCCCAGCATTTT. The complete variable domain, with remaining parts taken from reference TRBV28 and TRBJ1-5, reads DVKVTQSSRYLVKRTGEKVFLECVQDMDHENMFWYRQDPGLGLRLIYFSYDVKMKEKGDIPEGYSVSREKKERFSLILESASTNQTSMYLCASSPPGQINQPQHFGDGTRLSIL.

This clonotype was picked up a small number of times. The chain links TRBV6-6 to TRBJ2-5; unclear D gene. Trimming removed 5 bases at V and 3 bases at J, with 7 bases between. Germline V gene lookup returns CDR1 MNHNY and CDR2 SVGAGI (reference sequence). This CDR3 is built from 12 residues. CDR3 in DNA: TGTGCCAGCAGTACCGCCGAAGAGACCCAGTACTTC. It yields the protein CASSTAEETQYF.

This clonotype was seen more than once but under ten times. The chain couples TRBV14 to TRBJ2-2, with 13 bases that match TRBD2. Germline trimming cut 3 bases from V and 4 bases from J; bases unmatched to any gene: 5. Germline-derived CDR1 and CDR2 are SGHDN and FVKESK. The CDR3 extends over 17 amino acids. In nucleotides, the CDR3 is TGTGCCAGCAGCCACACGAGGACTAGCGGGGGCACCGGGGAGCTGTTTTTT. Its translation is CASSHTRTSGGTGELFF.

This clonotype has just a few counts. V usage is TRBV2 and J usage is TRBJ1-5; D is uncertain. The CDR3 spans 15 residues. From germline, CDR1 is SNHLY and CDR2 FYNNEI. With 4 bases removed from V and 5 bases from J, the gap between germline ends came to 15 bases. CDR3 in DNA: TGTGCCAGCAGTGTTCCCGAAGACGTGCATCAGCCCCAGCATTTT. Amino acids: CASSVPEDVHQPQHF.